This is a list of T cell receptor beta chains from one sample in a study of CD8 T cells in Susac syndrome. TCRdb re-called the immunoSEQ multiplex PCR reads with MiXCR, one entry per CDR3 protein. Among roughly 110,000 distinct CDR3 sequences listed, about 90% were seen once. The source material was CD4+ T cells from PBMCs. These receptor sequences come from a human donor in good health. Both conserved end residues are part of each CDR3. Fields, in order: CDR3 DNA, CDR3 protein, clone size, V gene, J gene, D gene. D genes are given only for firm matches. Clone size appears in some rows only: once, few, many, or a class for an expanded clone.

TGTGCCAGCAGCTTCGGACAAAAGAACACTGAAGCTTTCTTT,CASSFGQKNTEAFF,NA,TRBV5-6,TRBJ1-1,NA
TGCGCCAGCAGCTTCCAGTCGAACACCGGGGAGCTGTTTTTT,CASSFQSNTGELFF,NA,TRBV5-1,TRBJ2-2,NA
TGCAGCGGAACAGGGGCCTTGGGAGCTTTCTTT,CSGTGALGAFF,NA,TRBV29-1,TRBJ1-1,TRBD1
TGCAGTGCTAGGGCATCGGGAGGAACATTCTACGAGCAGTACTTC,CSARASGGTFYEQYF,NA,TRBV20-1,TRBJ2-7,TRBD2
TGTGCCAGCAGTAGCCACAGGATGAACAATCAGCCCCAGCATTTT,CASSSHRMNNQPQHF,few,TRBV6-2/TRBV6-3,TRBJ1-5,NA
TGTGCCAGCAGCCAAGGCACCCATGGGGGACAGGGCACAGATACGCAGTATTTT,CASSQGTHGGQGTDTQYF,NA,TRBV4-2,TRBJ2-3,TRBD1
TGCAGTGCTCGTATACCGGGACTATCCAATGAGCAGTTCTTC,CSARIPGLSNEQFF,NA,TRBV20-1,TRBJ2-1,TRBD2
TGTGCCAGCATTGGTGGGGTAAATAGCAATCAGCCCCAGCATTTT,CASIGGVNSNQPQHF,NA,TRBV2,TRBJ1-5,NA
TGTGCCAGCTCACCCCGGGAGAAAAAAGATGCAACTAATGAAAAACTGTTTTTT,CASSPREKKDATNEKLFF,NA,TRBV18,TRBJ1-4,NA
TGTGCCAGCAGCTTAGCCGCGGGGGGCAGAAGCTCCTACGAGCAGTACTTC,CASSLAAGGRSSYEQYF,few,TRBV13,TRBJ2-7,TRBD2
TGCAGTGCCCCGGGGACAGGGGGCTCCGGCGAAGCTTTCTTT,CSAPGTGGSGEAFF,NA,TRBV20-1,TRBJ1-1,TRBD1
TGTGCCAGCAGCCTAGGTCCGGGACAGGGTATCTACGAGCAGTACTTC,CASSLGPGQGIYEQYF,NA,TRBV11-2,TRBJ2-7,TRBD1
TGTGCCAGCAGCGCTCTAAGGACAGACTCCCCTAACTATGGCTACACCTTC,CASSALRTDSPNYGYTF,NA,TRBV9,TRBJ1-2,NA
TGTGCCAGCAGCTTTCGGACTAGCGGGGGGTTACCCCCAGATACGCAGTATTTT,CASSFRTSGGLPPDTQYF,NA,TRBV7-3,TRBJ2-3,TRBD2
TGTGCCAGCAGCACAACTACGTCGGGAGGGCGGGTGTCGAATGAGCAGTTCTTC,CASSTTTSGGRVSNEQFF,NA,TRBV6-1,TRBJ2-1,TRBD2
TGTGCCAGCAGTGAAGGTCCGGCCCAGACCCAGTACTTC,CASSEGPAQTQYF,NA,TRBV2,TRBJ2-5,NA
TGCAGTGCTAATGCGGGAGGGTACAATGAGCAGTTCTTC,CSANAGGYNEQFF,NA,TRBV20-1,TRBJ2-1,TRBD2
TGTGCCAGCAGCTCCGGGACACCTACCTACGAGCAGTACTTC,CASSSGTPTYEQYF,NA,TRBV6-6,TRBJ2-7,NA
TGCAGCGTTGTATCCGGGACTACCTTTACTAATGAGCAGTTCTTC,CSVVSGTTFTNEQFF,NA,TRBV29-1,TRBJ2-1,TRBD2
TGTGCCAGCAGTTCCGGGACAGTCACAGATACGCAGTATTTT,CASSSGTVTDTQYF,NA,TRBV28,TRBJ2-3,TRBD1
TGTGCCAGCAGTGTCTGGGAGGGGGATACGCAGTATTTT,CASSVWEGDTQYF,NA,TRBV6-1,TRBJ2-3,TRBD2
TGTGCCAGCAGCTTAGCTCGGACGAGCTCTGGAAACACCATATATTTT,CASSLARTSSGNTIYF,NA,TRBV7-2,TRBJ1-3,NA
TGCAGCGTTGTCGACAGGGGTAACTACGAGCAGTACTTC,CSVVDRGNYEQYF,NA,TRBV29-1,TRBJ2-7,TRBD1
TGTGCCAGCAGCGCGCGGACAGGGCATAACTATGGCTACACCTTC,CASSARTGHNYGYTF,NA,TRBV9,TRBJ1-2,TRBD1
TGCAGCGTTATAGCGGGAGAGCGAGAGCAGTACTTC,CSVIAGEREQYF,NA,TRBV29-1,TRBJ2-7,TRBD2
TGTGCCAGCTCCCTCCAGGAACGGAACACTGAAGCTTTCTTT,CASSLQERNTEAFF,NA,TRBV18,TRBJ1-1,NA
TGTGCCAGCAGCATACAGGAGATGAACACTGAAGCTTTCTTT,CASSIQEMNTEAFF,few,TRBV7-8,TRBJ1-1,NA
TGTGCCAGCAGCCAGGAGGCCTACGAGCAGTACTTC,CASSQEAYEQYF,NA,TRBV7-2,TRBJ2-7,NA
TGCGCCAGTAAGACTTGGGGTGGCTCCTACAATGAGCAGTTCTTC,CASKTWGGSYNEQFF,few,TRBV5-1,TRBJ2-1,NA
TGTGCCAGCAGCTTCGGGGGGGATACGCAGTATTTT,CASSFGGDTQYF,few,TRBV13,TRBJ2-3,TRBD2
TGCAGTGCTGGGGGACAGTCCTATGGCTACACCTTC,CSAGGQSYGYTF,NA,TRBV20-1,TRBJ1-2,TRBD1